This TCR beta chain is from a study of CD8+CD57+ T cells in acquired aplastic anemia. Across the study: Sorted CD4+ and CD8+ cells yielded roughly 3.2 ug of DNA on average.

Investigators profiled TCR beta VDJ and CDR3 from genomic DNA template. TCRdb processed the reads anew with MiXCR; each CDR3 protein has one entry. The sample carries about 200,000 distinct CDR3 sequences, 34% recorded once. Germline CDR1 MNHEY, CDR2 SVGAGI. The CDR3 runs to 14 residues. The V end was cut by 2 bases, the J end by 0 bases, with 7 bases between. In its sample, this clonotype was seen a few times. The receptor was derived from a human donor in good health, serving as a control. The sequenced sample consisted of sorted CD4+, CD8+, or CD8+CD57+ T cells (not recorded which) from PBMCs. The V gene is TRBV6-5, the J gene TRBJ1-1; D gene ambiguous. This chain's CDR3 is CASSYGLLNTEAFF. Here the CDR3 DNA reads TGTGCCAGCAGTTACGGTTTACTGAACACTGAAGCTTTCTTT.